This record looks at one TCR beta chain sequence and its context. Its antigen is currently not known. Instrument on record: Illumina HiSeq 2000. The TCR beta cDNA libraries were made using 5'RACE template switching, a step that added both a universal primer site and unique molecular identifiers. Synthesis of cDNA was primed from the TCR beta constant segment and was followed by two consecutive PCR amplification steps. The study's own analysis went as follows. MIGEC was used to demultiplex reads and group reads by UMI, and MiTCR was used to assemble and quantify clonotypes. To remove erroneous sequences, TCR cDNA sequences were retained only when supported by two or more reads. Downstream repertoire analysis used the tcR package, and clonotypes were matched across fractions by CDR3 nucleotide sequence plus V segment. VDJmatch was used to annotate antigen specificity against VDJdb, with one amino acid substitution in CDR3 allowed. With the reads reprocessed by TCRdb, a single entry stands for each CDR3 protein sequence and no DNA is reported. The V and J calls shown here were made by TCRdb, not taken from the authors' results. This sample's listing comprises under 600,000 distinct CDR3 sequences. The ten largest clones add up to about 1.5% of the sample.

HCMV serostatus was determined by detecting HCMV-specific IgG in serum with a commercial ELISA kit. Peripheral blood mononuclear cells were isolated from blood by Ficoll density gradient centrifugation. This sample stems from a study of T cells expressing NK-cell markers (dated by TCRdb to about 2020). Study-wide context: TCR beta-chain repertoires were profiled in sorted CD3+CD56+NKG2C+, CD3+CD56+NKG2C- and CD3+CD56-NKG2C+ T-cell subsets from several donors. Of the eight sequenced donors, seven were found to be HCMV-seropositive and one was found to be HCMV-seronegative. All eight donors whose samples were sequenced were randomly selected healthy volunteers, three of them men and five women. Libraries were sequenced as 2 x 150 bp reads on Illumina HiSeq 2000/2500, MiSeq or NextSeq.

CDR1 SGHDT and CDR2 YYEEEE are derived from the germline V gene. The CDR3 spans 14 residues, from the cysteine through the phenylalanine. Nucleotide data are not available. Overall study results and their limits: Whether the expanded NKG2C-expressing T cell clones were specific for HCMV antigens remained unclear. In a handful of donors, the dominant CD3+CD56+NKG2C+ clonotypes were among the top 10 CD8+ clonotypes and accounted for roughly 1.0-8% of CD8+ T cells. Those dominant clonotypes were again the most abundant among CD3+CD56-NKG2C+ cells in several donors, at about 25-65%.

The chain employs TRBV5-6 and TRBJ2-4; TCRdb's assignment of TRBD2 cannot be checked, as there is no DNA. Sequencing was carried out using blood T cells: a sorted CD56 or NKG2C T cell subset, CD4+ or CD8+ T cells, or bulk PBMC T cells (not recorded which). The source of this sequence is a woman aged 50 to 60 in good health. Donor details come from another sample of the same person, matched by shared clones. The CDR3 is CASSFSAGKDIQYF.